Detailed here is one T cell receptor beta chain. Its antigen is unidentified. The CDR3 has 16 residues. Germline CDR1 reads MGHRA; CDR2 reads YSYEKL. V lost 0 bases to trimming and J lost 2 bases; unmatched junction nucleotides: 7. The data were taken from a study of T cell responses to AZD1222 COVID-19 vaccine. The study's findings and limits: Only six or seven AZD1222 recipients were seropositive at baseline. Spike was spanned by vaccine-associated CD4 TCRs, with dominance at 160-218 and 743-854.

Here immunoSEQ multiplex PCR was the method, and the copy in TCRdb shows in-frame clones only, minus some. This sample has around 140,000 clones, with about 92% found just once. This chain links TRBV4-1 with TRBJ2-7; 7 bases agree with TRBD1. The receptor was derived from an adult in good health. The sample consisted of peripheral blood, taken on day 0 of AZD1222 vaccination. CDR3 sequence reads: CASSQERTGRTYEQYF. The CDR3 bases are TGCGCCAGCAGCCAAGAGCGGACAGGCCGAACCTACGAGCAGTACTTC.